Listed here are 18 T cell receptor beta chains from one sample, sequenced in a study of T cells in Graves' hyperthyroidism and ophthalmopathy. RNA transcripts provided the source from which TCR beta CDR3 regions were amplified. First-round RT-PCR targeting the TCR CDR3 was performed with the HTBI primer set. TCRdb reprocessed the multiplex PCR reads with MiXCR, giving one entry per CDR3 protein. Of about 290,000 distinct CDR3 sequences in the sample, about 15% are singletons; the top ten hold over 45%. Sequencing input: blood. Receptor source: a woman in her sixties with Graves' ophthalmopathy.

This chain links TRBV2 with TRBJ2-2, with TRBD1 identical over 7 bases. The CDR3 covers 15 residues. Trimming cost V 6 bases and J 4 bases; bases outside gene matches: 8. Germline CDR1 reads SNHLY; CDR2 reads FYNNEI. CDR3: CASSRARQGTGELFF. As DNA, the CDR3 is TGTGCCAGCAGCCGAGCTAGACAGGGCACCGGGGAGCTGTTTTTT.

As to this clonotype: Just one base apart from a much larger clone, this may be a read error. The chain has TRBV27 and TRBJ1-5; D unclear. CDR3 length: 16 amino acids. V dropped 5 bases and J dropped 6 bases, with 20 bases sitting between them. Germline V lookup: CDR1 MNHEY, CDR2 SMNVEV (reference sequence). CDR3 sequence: CASSLNSDVPGQPQHF. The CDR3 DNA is TGTGCCAGCAGTCTAAACTCGGACGTCCCGGGTCAGCCCCAGCATTTT.

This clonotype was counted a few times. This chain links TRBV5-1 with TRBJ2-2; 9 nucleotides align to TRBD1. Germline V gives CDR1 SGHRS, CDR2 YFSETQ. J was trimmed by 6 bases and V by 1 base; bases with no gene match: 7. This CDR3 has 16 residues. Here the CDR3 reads CASSLSGTGSAGELFF. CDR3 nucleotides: TGCGCCAGCAGCTTGTCGGGGACAGGGTCCGCCGGGGAGCTGTTTTTT.

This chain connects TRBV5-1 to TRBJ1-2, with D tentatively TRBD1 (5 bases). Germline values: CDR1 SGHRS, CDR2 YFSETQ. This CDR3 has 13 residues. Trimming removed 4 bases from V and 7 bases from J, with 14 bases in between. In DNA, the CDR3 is TGCGCCAGCAGCCCCCTGGGGGTCCTTGGCTACACCTTC. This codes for CASSPLGVLGYTF.

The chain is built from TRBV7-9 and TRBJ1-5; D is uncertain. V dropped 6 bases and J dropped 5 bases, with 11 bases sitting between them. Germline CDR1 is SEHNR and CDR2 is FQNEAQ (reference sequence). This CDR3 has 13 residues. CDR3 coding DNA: TGTGCCAGCAGTAAGCGACCAGATCAGCCCCAGCATTTT. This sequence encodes CASSKRPDQPQHF.

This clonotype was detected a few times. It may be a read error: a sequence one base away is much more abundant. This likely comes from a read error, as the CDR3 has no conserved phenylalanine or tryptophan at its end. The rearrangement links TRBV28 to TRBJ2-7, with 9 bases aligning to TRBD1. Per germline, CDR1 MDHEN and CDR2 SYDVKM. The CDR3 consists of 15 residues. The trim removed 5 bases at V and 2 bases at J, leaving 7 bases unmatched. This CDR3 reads CASSVPGQGAYEQYL. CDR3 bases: TGTGCCAGCAGTGTACCGGGACAGGGCGCCTACGAGCAGTACCTC.

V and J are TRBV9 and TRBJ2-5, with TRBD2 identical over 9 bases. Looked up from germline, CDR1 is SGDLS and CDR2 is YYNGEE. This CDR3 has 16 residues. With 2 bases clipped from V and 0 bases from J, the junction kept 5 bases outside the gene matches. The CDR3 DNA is TGTGCCAGCAGCGTCAGCGGGGGGACCTACCAAGAGACCCAGTACTTC. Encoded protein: CASSVSGGTYQETQYF. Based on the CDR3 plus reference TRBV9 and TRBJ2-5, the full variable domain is DSGVTQTPKHLITATGQRVTLRCSPRSGDLSVYWYQQSLDQGLQFLIQYYNGEERAKGNILERFSAQQFPDLHSELNLSSLELGDSALYFCASSVSGGTYQETQYFGPGTRLLVL.

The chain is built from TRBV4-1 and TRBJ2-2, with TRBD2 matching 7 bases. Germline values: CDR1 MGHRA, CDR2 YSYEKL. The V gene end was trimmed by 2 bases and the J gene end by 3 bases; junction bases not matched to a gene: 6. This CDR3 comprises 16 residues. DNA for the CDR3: TGCGCCAGCAGCCAAACTAGCGAGGGTGACACCGGGGAGCTGTTTTTT. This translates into CASSQTSEGDTGELFF.

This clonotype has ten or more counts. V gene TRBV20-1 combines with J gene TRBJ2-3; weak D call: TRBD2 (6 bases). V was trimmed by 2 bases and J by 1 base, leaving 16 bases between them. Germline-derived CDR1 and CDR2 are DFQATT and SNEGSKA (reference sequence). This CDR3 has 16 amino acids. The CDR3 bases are TGCAGTGCTAGACTTTGGGGGGATCGGGGCACAGATACGCAGTATTTT. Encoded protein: CSARLWGDRGTDTQYF.

CDR3 DNA sequence: TGTGCCACCAGCAGGGAAGAACCCGGGACATCCTGGGAAAAACTGTTTTTT. Translating it yields CATSREEPGTSWEKLFF. This chain links TRBV15 with TRBJ1-4, with a tentative D call TRBD1 (6 bases). This CDR3 is built from 17 residues. Germline CDR1 LNHNV, CDR2 YYDKDF (reference sequence). V shed 3 bases and J shed 8 bases, with 22 bases lying between them.

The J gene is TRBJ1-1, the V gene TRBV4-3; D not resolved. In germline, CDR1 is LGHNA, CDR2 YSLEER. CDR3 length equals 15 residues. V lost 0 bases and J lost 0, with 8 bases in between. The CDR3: CASSQERFMNTEAFF. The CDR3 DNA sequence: TGCGCCAGCAGCCAAGAGAGGTTTATGAACACTGAAGCTTTCTTT.

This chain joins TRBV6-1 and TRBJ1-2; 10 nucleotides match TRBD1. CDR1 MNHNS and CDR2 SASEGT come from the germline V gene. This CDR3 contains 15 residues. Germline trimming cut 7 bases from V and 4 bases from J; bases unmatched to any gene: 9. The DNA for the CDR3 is TGTGCCAGCACGGATCCGGGACAGGGGTTCTATGGCTACACCTTC. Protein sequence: CASTDPGQGFYGYTF.

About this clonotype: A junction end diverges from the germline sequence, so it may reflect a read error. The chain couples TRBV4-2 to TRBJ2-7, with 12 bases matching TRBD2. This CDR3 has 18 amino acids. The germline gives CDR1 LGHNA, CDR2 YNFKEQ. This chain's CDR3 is CANSVRLAGDAGSYEQYF. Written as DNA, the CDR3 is TGTGCCAACAGCGTGCGACTAGCGGGAGACGCCGGGTCCTACGAGCAGTACTTC.

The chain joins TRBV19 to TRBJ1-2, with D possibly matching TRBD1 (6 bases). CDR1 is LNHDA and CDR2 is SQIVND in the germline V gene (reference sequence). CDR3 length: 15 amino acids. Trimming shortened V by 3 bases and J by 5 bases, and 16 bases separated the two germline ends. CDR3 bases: TGTGCCAGTAGTATTGCGGCCAGGGGTGGATATGGCTACACCTTC. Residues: CASSIAARGGYGYTF.

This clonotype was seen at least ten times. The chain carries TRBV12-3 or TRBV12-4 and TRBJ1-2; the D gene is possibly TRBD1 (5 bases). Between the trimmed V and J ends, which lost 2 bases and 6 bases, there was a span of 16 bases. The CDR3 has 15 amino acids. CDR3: CASSLYRRGGNGYTF. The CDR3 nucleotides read TGTGCCAGCAGTTTATATCGTCGGGGGGGGAATGGCTACACCTTC.

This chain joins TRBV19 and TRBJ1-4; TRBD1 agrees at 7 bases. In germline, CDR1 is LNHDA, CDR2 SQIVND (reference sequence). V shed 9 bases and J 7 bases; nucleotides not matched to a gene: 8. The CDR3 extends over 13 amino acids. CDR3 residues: CASSDRASEKLFF. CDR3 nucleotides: TGTGCCAGCTCCGACAGGGCGTCTGAAAAACTGTTTTTT.

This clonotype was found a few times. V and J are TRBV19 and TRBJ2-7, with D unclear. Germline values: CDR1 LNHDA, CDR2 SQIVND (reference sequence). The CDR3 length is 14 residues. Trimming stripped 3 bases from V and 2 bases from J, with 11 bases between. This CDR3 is CASSIGQAPYEQYF. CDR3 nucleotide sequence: TGTGCCAGTAGTATCGGGCAGGCCCCCTACGAGCAGTACTTC.

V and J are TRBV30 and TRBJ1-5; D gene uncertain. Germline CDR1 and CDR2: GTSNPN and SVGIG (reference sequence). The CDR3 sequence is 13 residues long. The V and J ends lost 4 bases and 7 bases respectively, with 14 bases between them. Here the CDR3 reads CAWNALTEQPQHF. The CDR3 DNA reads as TGTGCCTGGAATGCTTTGACTGAGCAGCCCCAGCATTTT.